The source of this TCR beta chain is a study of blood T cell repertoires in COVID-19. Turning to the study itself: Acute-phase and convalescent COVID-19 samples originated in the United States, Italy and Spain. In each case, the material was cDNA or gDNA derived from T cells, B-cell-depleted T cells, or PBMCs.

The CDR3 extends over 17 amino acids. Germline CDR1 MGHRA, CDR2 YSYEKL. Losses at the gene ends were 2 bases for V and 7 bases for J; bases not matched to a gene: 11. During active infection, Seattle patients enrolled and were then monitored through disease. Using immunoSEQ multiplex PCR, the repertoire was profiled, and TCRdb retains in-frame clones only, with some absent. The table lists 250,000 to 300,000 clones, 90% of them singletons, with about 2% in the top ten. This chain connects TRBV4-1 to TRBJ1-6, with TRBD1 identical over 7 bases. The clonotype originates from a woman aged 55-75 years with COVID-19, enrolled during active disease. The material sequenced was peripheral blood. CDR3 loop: CASSQTPPGQRNSPLHF. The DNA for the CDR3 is TGCGCCAGCAGCCAAACTCCGCCGGGACAGAGAAATTCACCCCTCCACTTT.